This T cell receptor beta chain was captured by sequencing in a study of early T cells in non-severe SARS-CoV-2 infection. In the study overall: Chains stayed unpaired after sequencing of bulk RNA from unsorted whole blood. Notes on the study in general: Matching results from VDJdb favored anti-spike CD8 responses, leaving private and CD4 specificities undetected.

V was cut by 1 base and J by 6 bases, with 10 bases left in between. Germline-derived CDR1 and CDR2 are SQVTM and ANQGSEA. The CDR3 contains 12 residues. In its sample, this clonotype was seen a few times. Antigen specificity is unknown. Each single cDNA molecule received a unique molecular identifier. Each CDR3 protein gets one entry after TCRdb re-called the 5' RACE reads with MiXCR. Of tens of thousands of distinct CDR3 sequences listed, about 10% are singletons. The sequence was obtained from an adult who was a healthcare worker with PCR-confirmed SARS-CoV-2 infection or an uninfected control (not recorded which). Sample: whole blood. V and J are TRBV29-1 and TRBJ2-7; D may be TRBD2 (5 bases). Here the CDR3 DNA reads TGCAGCGTTGAAGGAGGGAGTTCCGAGCAGTACTTC. This gives the protein CSVEGGSSEQYF.